The TCR beta chain described here comes from a study of cytomegalovirus exposure and HLA in healthy donors. Study at large: Among approximately 390 genotyped donors, around 77% fell in the Caucasian-associated ancestry cluster. Points from the study as a whole: Exclusion applied to some V segments, including TRBV6-2 and TRBV6-3, as they were indistinguishable. One variant, a missense change in DCLRE1C, was linked in a later analysis to TCR beta V- and J-gene trimming. It was reportedly the case that the classifier diagnosed cytomegalovirus status with high specificity and sensitivity.

This clone appeared a few times. The antigen is not known. Use of 60 Vbeta and 13 Jbeta primers characterized the PCR. Here immunoSEQ multiplex PCR was the method, and the copy in TCRdb shows in-frame clones only, minus some. The data contain over 75,000 clones, roughly 10% of them singletons. Trimming removed 5 bases from V and 0 bases from J, with 11 bases in between. Germline V gene lookup returns CDR1 SQVTM and CDR2 ANQGSEA. This CDR3 spans 14 amino acids. The source material was PBMCs. This chain links TRBV29-1 with TRBJ1-5; D perhaps matches TRBD1 (5 bases). The TCR originated in a man in his fifties in good health and CMV-seropositive. In DNA form, the CDR3 reads TGCAGCGTTTATTCGGGGGGTAGCAATCAGCCCCAGCATTTT. Protein: CSVYSGGSNQPQHF.